This T cell receptor beta chain stems from a study of technical replicates of blood from several donors. Losses at the gene ends were 4 bases for V and 6 bases for J; bases not matched to a gene: 4. Germline V gene data show CDR1 as MGHDK and CDR2 as SYGVNS. The CDR3 length is 15 residues. Assay: immunoSEQ multiplex PCR; the TCRdb copy retains only in-frame clones and omits some. Among about 79,000 clones listed, 80% to 95% were seen once. The receptor was derived from a human donor in good health. Some clones in this sample may be carry-over from other donors' samples. The source material was T cells isolated from PBMCs. V usage is TRBV25-1 and J usage is TRBJ2-2; 11 nucleotides line up with TRBD2. The CDR3 nucleotides are TGTGCCAGCAGTGGGGTAGCGGGAGGGCCCGGGGAGCTGTTTTTT. Translating gives CASSGVAGGPGELFF.